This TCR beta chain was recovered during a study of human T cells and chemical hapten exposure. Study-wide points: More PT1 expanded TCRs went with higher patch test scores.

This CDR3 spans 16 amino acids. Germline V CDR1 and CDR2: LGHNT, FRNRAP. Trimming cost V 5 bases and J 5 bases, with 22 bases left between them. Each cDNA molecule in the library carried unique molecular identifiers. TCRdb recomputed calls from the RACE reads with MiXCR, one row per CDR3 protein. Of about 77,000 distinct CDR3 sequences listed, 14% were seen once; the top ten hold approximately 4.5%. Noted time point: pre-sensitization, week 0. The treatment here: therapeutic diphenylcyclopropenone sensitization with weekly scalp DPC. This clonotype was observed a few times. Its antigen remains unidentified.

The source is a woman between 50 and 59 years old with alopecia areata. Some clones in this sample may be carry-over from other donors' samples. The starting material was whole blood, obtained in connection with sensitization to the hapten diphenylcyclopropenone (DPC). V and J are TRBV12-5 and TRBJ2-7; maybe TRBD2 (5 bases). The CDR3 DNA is TGTGCTAGTGGTGGAGGCGGGTCGGGGTTGCGGCACGAGCAGTACTTC. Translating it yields CASGGGGSGLRHEQYF.